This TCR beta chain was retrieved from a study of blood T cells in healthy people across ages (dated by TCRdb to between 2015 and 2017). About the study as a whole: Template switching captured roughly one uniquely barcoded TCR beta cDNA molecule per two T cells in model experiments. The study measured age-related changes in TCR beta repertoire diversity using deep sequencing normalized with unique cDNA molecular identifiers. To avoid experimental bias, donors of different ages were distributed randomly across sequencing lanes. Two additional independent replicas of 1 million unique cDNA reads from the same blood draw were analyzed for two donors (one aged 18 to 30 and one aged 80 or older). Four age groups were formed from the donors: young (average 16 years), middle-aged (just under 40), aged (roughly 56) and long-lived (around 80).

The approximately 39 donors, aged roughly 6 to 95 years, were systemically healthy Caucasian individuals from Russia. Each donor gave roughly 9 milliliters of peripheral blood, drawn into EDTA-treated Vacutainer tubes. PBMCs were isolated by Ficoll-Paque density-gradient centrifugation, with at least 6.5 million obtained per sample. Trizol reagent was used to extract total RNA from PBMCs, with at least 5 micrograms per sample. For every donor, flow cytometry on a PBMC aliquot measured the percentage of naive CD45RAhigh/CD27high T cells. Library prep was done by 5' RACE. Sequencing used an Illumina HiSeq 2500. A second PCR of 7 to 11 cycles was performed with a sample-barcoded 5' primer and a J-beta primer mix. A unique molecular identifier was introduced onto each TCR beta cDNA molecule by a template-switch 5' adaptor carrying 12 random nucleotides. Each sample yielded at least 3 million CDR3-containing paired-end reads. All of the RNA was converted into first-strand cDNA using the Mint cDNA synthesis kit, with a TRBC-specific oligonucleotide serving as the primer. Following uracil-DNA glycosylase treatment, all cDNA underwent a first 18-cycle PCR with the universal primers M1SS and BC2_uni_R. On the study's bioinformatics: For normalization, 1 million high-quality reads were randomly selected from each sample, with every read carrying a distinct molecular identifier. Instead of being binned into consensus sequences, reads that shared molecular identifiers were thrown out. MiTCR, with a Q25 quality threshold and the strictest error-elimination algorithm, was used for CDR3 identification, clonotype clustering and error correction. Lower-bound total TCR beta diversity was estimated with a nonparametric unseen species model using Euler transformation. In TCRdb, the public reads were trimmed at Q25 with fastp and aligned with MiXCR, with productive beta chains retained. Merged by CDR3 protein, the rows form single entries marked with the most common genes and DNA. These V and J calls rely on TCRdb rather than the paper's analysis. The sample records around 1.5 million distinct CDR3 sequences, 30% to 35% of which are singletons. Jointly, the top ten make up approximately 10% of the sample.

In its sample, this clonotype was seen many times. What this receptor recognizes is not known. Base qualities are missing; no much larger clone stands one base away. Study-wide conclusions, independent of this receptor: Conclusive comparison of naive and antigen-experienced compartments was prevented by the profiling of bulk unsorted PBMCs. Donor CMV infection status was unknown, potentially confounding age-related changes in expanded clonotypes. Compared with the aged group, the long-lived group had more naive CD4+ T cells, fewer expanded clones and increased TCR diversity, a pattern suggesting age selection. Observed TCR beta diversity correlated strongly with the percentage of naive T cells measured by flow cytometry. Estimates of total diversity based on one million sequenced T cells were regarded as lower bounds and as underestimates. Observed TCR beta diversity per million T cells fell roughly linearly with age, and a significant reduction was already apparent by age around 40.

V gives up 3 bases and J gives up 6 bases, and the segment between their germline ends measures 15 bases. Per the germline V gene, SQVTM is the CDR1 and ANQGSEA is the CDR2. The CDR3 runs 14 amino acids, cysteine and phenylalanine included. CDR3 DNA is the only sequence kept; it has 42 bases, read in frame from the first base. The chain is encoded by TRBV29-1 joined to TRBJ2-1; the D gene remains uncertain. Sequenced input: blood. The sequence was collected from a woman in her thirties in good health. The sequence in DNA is TGCAGCGTTGACGGTCTAAGAGGTGGCAATGAGCAGTTCTTC. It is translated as CSVDGLRGGNEQFF.